The sequence of this TCR beta chain was determined in a study of OX40 agonist ivuxolimab in advanced cancers. Across the study: People who had prior anti-PD-1, anti-PD-L1 or anti-CTLA-4 therapy could take part, and 40% had some.

This CDR3 has 16 amino acids. The germline V gene has CDR1 LGHNA and CDR2 YNFKEQ. Unmatched junction bases numbered 6, after V lost 1 base and J lost 2 bases. Autoimmune disease history or systemic immunosuppression led to patients being barred. TCRdb's table, derived via immunoSEQ multiplex PCR, lists solely in-frame clones and lacks some. This repertoire shows over 85,000 clones, roughly 91% found once; its top ten account for 1.5% to 2%. This chain links TRBV4-2 with TRBJ2-3; 7 bases agree with TRBD1. Sequenced here: CD4+ or CD8+ T cells sorted from blood, sampled in a trial of the OX40 agonist ivuxolimab. The source is an adult with an advanced solid tumor such as melanoma, head and neck, liver or kidney cancer. The CDR3: CASSQVGGRLTDTQYF. In DNA form, the CDR3 reads TGTGCCAGCAGCCAAGTAGGGGGCCGACTCACAGATACGCAGTATTTT.